This T cell receptor (beta chain) was recorded in a study of T-cell memory formation after mild COVID-19. As for the study in general: Largely donor-specific sequence clusters came from a couple of donors.

V lost 5 bases to trimming and J lost 2 bases, with 12 bases between them. This CDR3 spans 13 amino acids. In germline, CDR1 is DFQATT, CDR2 SNEGSKA (reference sequence). This clonotype came up a few times. 5'RACE with constant-segment primers built TCRalpha and TCRbeta cDNA libraries with UMIs. A single record per CDR3 protein comes from TCRdb applying MiXCR to the 5' RACE reads. The profile shows hundreds of thousands of distinct CDR3 sequences, just under 20% of them singletons. The V gene is TRBV20-1, the J gene TRBJ1-2; TRBD1 might be the D (6 bases). This clonotype was obtained from a young man who had mild COVID-19 (a few samples of this study predate the infection). Cell type and time point are not known. Sequenced: PBMCs or a T cell subset sorted from them (not recorded which). CDR3 region: CSAAGQTNYGYTF. As DNA, the CDR3 is TGCAGTGCTGCAGGACAGACCAACTATGGCTACACCTTC.